The 2 T cell receptor beta chains below all came from one sample that was sequenced in a study of cytomegalovirus exposure and HLA in healthy donors. Vbeta (60) and Jbeta (13) primers were used in the PCR. Generated by immunoSEQ multiplex PCR, the TCRdb table keeps only in-frame clones and is missing some. This table holds about 190,000 clones, roughly four fifths found once. The sample was PBMCs. The origin of the receptors is a woman aged 25-40 years in good health and CMV-seropositive.

The table lists this clone with a few counts. The chain uses TRBV27 and TRBJ2-1, with TRBD2 identical over 7 bases. CDR1 and CDR2 (germline): MNHEY, SMNVEV (reference sequence). There are 17 residues in the CDR3. V was pared by 0 bases and J by 4 bases, with 9 bases of the junction left unmatched. The DNA for the CDR3 is TGTGCCAGCAGTTTATCTCCCGGGAGGATGGTGTACAATGAGCAGTTCTTC. It codes for CASSLSPGRMVYNEQFF.

The chain employs TRBV9 and TRBJ1-1; D unresolved. The length of the CDR3 is 15 residues. Germline V gene lookup returns CDR1 SGDLS and CDR2 YYNGEE. Trimming left V 1 base short and J 1 base short, with 11 bases between. CDR3 in amino acids: CASSVRERSNTEAFF. The CDR3 coding sequence is TGTGCCAGCAGCGTAAGGGAGCGTTCGAACACTGAAGCTTTCTTT. The complete variable domain, with remaining parts taken from reference TRBV9 and TRBJ1-1, reads DSGVTQTPKHLITATGQRVTLRCSPRSGDLSVYWYQQSLDQGLQFLIQYYNGEERAKGNILERFSAQQFPDLHSELNLSSLELGDSALYFCASSVRERSNTEAFFGQGTRLTVV.